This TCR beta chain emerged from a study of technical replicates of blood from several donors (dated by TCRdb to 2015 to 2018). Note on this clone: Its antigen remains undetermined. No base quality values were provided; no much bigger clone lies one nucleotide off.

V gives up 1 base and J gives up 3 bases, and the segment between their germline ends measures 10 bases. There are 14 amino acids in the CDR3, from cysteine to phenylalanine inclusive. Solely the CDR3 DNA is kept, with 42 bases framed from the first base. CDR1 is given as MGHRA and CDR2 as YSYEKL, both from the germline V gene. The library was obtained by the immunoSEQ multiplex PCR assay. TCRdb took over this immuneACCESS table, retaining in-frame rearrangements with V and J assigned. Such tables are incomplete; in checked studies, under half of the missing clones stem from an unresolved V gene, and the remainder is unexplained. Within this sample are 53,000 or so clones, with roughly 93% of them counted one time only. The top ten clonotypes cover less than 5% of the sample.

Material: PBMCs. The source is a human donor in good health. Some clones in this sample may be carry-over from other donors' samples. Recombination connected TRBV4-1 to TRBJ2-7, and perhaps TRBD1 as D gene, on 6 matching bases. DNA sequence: TGCGCCAGCAGCCAAGGGTCACAGGGCTACGAGCAGTACTTC. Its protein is CASSQGSQGYEQYF.